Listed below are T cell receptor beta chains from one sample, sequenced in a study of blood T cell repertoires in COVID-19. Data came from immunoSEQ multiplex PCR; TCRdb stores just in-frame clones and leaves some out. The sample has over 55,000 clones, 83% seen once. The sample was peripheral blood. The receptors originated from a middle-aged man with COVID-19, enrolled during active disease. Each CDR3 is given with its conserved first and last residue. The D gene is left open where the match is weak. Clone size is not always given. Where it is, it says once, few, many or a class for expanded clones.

CDR3nt: TGTGCCAGCAGCTTAGGCGTGGGAGGGATAACCTACGAGCAGTACTTC; CDR3aa: CASSLGVGGITYEQYF; d_gene: TRBD2; v_gene: TRBV7-8; abundance: .; j_gene: TRBJ2-7
CDR3nt: TGTGCCAGCAGGCACCCCGCAGGGGGAGAAAACTATGGCTACACCTTC; CDR3aa: CASRHPAGGENYGYTF; d_gene: TRBD1; v_gene: TRBV28; abundance: .; j_gene: TRBJ1-2
CDR3nt: TGTGCCAGCACCCTTAGCGGGAGATGGGATGAGCAGTTCTTC; CDR3aa: CASTLSGRWDEQFF; d_gene: TRBD2; v_gene: TRBV27; abundance: once; j_gene: TRBJ2-1
CDR3nt: TGTGCCAGCAGCTTGTTGGGACAGGTCTACGAGCAGTACTTC; CDR3aa: CASSLLGQVYEQYF; d_gene: TRBD1; v_gene: TRBV5-6; abundance: .; j_gene: TRBJ2-7
CDR3nt: TGTGCCAGCAGCCGGTTCACTAGCGGCACACCGTCCAATGAGCAGTTCTTC; CDR3aa: CASSRFTSGTPSNEQFF; d_gene: TRBD2; v_gene: TRBV7-3; abundance: few; j_gene: TRBJ2-1
CDR3nt: TGTGCCAGCAGCCAGGGTCGTAATCAGCCCCAGCATTTT; CDR3aa: CASSQGRNQPQHF; d_gene: .; v_gene: TRBV12-3/TRBV12-4; abundance: .; j_gene: TRBJ1-5
CDR3nt: TGTGCCATCAGTCCCGGGGGGAGGACTGAAGCTTTCTTT; CDR3aa: CAISPGGRTEAFF; d_gene: .; v_gene: TRBV10-3; abundance: .; j_gene: TRBJ1-1
CDR3nt: TGTGCCAGCAGTCTGAGGAAATTACCAAGCGGGAATCAGCCCCAGCATTTT; CDR3aa: CASSLRKLPSGNQPQHF; d_gene: .; v_gene: TRBV28; abundance: .; j_gene: TRBJ1-5
CDR3nt: TGTGCCAGCAGTGGATCGCTAGACGAGCAGTACTTC; CDR3aa: CASSGSLDEQYF; d_gene: .; v_gene: TRBV2; abundance: once; j_gene: TRBJ2-7
CDR3nt: TGTGCCACCGAGACTCATAGCGGGAGGGCCCCCGGTGGCGGGGAGCTGTTTTTT; CDR3aa: CATETHSGRAPGGGELFF; d_gene: TRBD2; v_gene: TRBV15; abundance: .; j_gene: TRBJ2-2
CDR3nt: TGTGCCAGCGGCCGGGACAGCCAAGAGACCCAGTACTTC; CDR3aa: CASGRDSQETQYF; d_gene: TRBD1; v_gene: TRBV2; abundance: few; j_gene: TRBJ2-5
CDR3nt: TGTGCCAGTAGTTGGGCGGGGGGGACGGCCACCGGGGAGCTGTTTTTT; CDR3aa: CASSWAGGTATGELFF; d_gene: TRBD2; v_gene: TRBV19; abundance: once; j_gene: TRBJ2-2
CDR3nt: TGTGCCAGCAGCCAAGATAATAGCGAAACCTCCTACGAGCAGTACTTC; CDR3aa: CASSQDNSETSYEQYF; d_gene: .; v_gene: TRBV4-2; abundance: many; j_gene: TRBJ2-7
CDR3nt: TGTGCCAGCACCGTACTAGCGGGAGGGCCGGGGGATACGCAGTATTTT; CDR3aa: CASTVLAGGPGDTQYF; d_gene: TRBD2; v_gene: TRBV9; abundance: .; j_gene: TRBJ2-3
CDR3nt: TGTGCCAGCAGCTTAAATCCCGATAGCACCGGGGAGCTGTTTTTT; CDR3aa: CASSLNPDSTGELFF; d_gene: .; v_gene: TRBV7-9; abundance: .; j_gene: TRBJ2-2
CDR3nt: TGCGCCAGCAGCCAAGATGGGGGGTTTACCTACGAGCAGTACTTC; CDR3aa: CASSQDGGFTYEQYF; d_gene: .; v_gene: TRBV4-3; abundance: .; j_gene: TRBJ2-7
CDR3nt: TGCGCCAGCAGTTCATTCCCTTTACAGGGGAGATTGGACACTGAAGCTTTCTTT; CDR3aa: CASSSFPLQGRLDTEAFF; d_gene: TRBD1; v_gene: TRBV5-1; abundance: .; j_gene: TRBJ1-1
CDR3nt: TGTGCCTGGAGCGAGGGTCAGAGGACAACTAATGAAAAACTGTTTTTT; CDR3aa: CAWSEGQRTTNEKLFF; d_gene: .; v_gene: TRBV30; abundance: .; j_gene: TRBJ1-4
CDR3nt: TGTGCCAGCAGCCAAGAATTGCGGATTGACGAGCAGTACTTC; CDR3aa: CASSQELRIDEQYF; d_gene: .; v_gene: TRBV14; abundance: .; j_gene: TRBJ2-7
CDR3nt: TGTGCCAGCAGCTCCCAGATAGGGGGCTTGGGTGAAAAACTGTTTTTT; CDR3aa: CASSSQIGGLGEKLFF; d_gene: TRBD1; v_gene: TRBV11-2; abundance: .; j_gene: TRBJ1-4
CDR3nt: TGTGCCAGCAGCGGCCCCGGGACTAGCGGACGCACAGATACGCAGTATTTT; CDR3aa: CASSGPGTSGRTDTQYF; d_gene: TRBD2; v_gene: TRBV9; abundance: .; j_gene: TRBJ2-3
CDR3nt: TGTGCCAGCATAAGAAGCGGGAACGCAGATACGCAGTATTTT; CDR3aa: CASIRSGNADTQYF; d_gene: TRBD2; v_gene: TRBV28; abundance: .; j_gene: TRBJ2-3
CDR3nt: TGCGCCAGCAGCCAAGGGACTAGCGGGGGGGATACGCAGTATTTT; CDR3aa: CASSQGTSGGDTQYF; d_gene: TRBD2; v_gene: TRBV4-3; abundance: .; j_gene: TRBJ2-3
CDR3nt: TGTGCCAGTAGCAAAGTGAGGGCCGGCACTGAAGCTTTCTTT; CDR3aa: CASSKVRAGTEAFF; d_gene: .; v_gene: TRBV19; abundance: .; j_gene: TRBJ1-1
CDR3nt: TGTGCCAGCAGTCCCCCGGGACAGGGGGCATACGAGCAGTACTTC; CDR3aa: CASSPPGQGAYEQYF; d_gene: TRBD1; v_gene: TRBV28; abundance: .; j_gene: TRBJ2-7
CDR3nt: TGTGCCATCAGTGAGTCGATAGCGGGAGAAGGTACGCAGTATTTT; CDR3aa: CAISESIAGEGTQYF; d_gene: TRBD2; v_gene: TRBV10-3; abundance: .; j_gene: TRBJ2-3
CDR3nt: TGTGCCAGCAGCTTAGGAGTTCTCGATACGCAGTATTTT; CDR3aa: CASSLGVLDTQYF; d_gene: .; v_gene: TRBV7-2; abundance: .; j_gene: TRBJ2-3
CDR3nt: TGCAGCGCAAGACTAGCGGGAGGGCCAGGTGAGCAGTTCTTC; CDR3aa: CSARLAGGPGEQFF; d_gene: TRBD2; v_gene: TRBV29-1; abundance: .; j_gene: TRBJ2-1
CDR3nt: TGTGCCAGCAGTCCGCTGACTAGCGGGACATTCGATACGCAGTATTTT; CDR3aa: CASSPLTSGTFDTQYF; d_gene: TRBD2; v_gene: TRBV28; abundance: few; j_gene: TRBJ2-3
CDR3nt: TGTGCCAGCAGCCGAACGGGCAGGGGGGATGAAAAACTGTTTTTT; CDR3aa: CASSRTGRGDEKLFF; d_gene: TRBD1; v_gene: TRBV6-5; abundance: .; j_gene: TRBJ1-4
CDR3nt: TGTGCCAGCAGTTTAGCTCAGGGGGCGCGTAATTCACCCCTCCACTTT; CDR3aa: CASSLAQGARNSPLHF; d_gene: TRBD1; v_gene: TRBV28; abundance: .; j_gene: TRBJ1-6
CDR3nt: TGTGCCAGCAGTCCCTCCCCCCAGGGTCTCAACGAGCAGTACTTC; CDR3aa: CASSPSPQGLNEQYF; d_gene: .; v_gene: TRBV27; abundance: .; j_gene: TRBJ2-7
CDR3nt: TGCGCCAGCACAATCACAGGGGATATCGACGAGCAGTACTTC; CDR3aa: CASTITGDIDEQYF; d_gene: TRBD1; v_gene: TRBV10-2; abundance: .; j_gene: TRBJ2-7
CDR3nt: TGTGCCTGGAGTGTACGAGGGTTTAATTCACCCCTCCACTTT; CDR3aa: CAWSVRGFNSPLHF; d_gene: .; v_gene: TRBV30; abundance: few; j_gene: TRBJ1-6